This T cell receptor beta chain appears in the sequencing data of a study of cytomegalovirus exposure and HLA in healthy donors. CDR1 MNHEY and CDR2 SVGAGI come from the germline V gene. This CDR3 region has 14 residues. Deletions cut 9 bases from V and 0 bases from J, with 11 bases between. Primers included in the PCR were 60 Vbeta and 13 Jbeta primers. Here immunoSEQ multiplex PCR was the method, and the copy in TCRdb shows in-frame clones only, minus some. The sample lists 130,000 or so clones, about two thirds occurring once. This clone was recorded a few times. The chain uses TRBV6-5 and TRBJ2-2; D perhaps matches TRBD1 (5 bases). The sample taken for sequencing was PBMCs. This sequence originates from a man in his forties in good health and CMV-seropositive. Here the CDR3 reads CASGHRTNTGELFF. CDR3 DNA: TGTGCCAGTGGACACAGGACGAACACCGGGGAGCTGTTTTTT.